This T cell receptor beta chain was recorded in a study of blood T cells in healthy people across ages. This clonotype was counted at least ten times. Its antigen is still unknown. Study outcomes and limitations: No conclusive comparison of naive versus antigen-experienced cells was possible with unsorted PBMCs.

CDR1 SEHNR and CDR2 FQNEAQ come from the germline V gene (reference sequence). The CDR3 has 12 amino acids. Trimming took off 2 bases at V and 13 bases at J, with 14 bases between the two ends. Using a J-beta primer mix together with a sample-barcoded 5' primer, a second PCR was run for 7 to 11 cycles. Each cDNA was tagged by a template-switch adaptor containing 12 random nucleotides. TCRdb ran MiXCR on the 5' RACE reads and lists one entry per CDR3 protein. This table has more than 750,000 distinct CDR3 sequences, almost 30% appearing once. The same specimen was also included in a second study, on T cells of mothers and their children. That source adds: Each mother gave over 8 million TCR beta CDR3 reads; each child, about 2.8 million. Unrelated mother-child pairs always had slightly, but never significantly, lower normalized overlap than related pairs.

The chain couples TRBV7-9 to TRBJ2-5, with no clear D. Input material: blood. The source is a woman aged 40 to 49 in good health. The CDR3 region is CASSLQAEIVYF. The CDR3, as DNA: TGTGCCAGCAGCTTACAGGCCGAGATCGTGTACTTC.